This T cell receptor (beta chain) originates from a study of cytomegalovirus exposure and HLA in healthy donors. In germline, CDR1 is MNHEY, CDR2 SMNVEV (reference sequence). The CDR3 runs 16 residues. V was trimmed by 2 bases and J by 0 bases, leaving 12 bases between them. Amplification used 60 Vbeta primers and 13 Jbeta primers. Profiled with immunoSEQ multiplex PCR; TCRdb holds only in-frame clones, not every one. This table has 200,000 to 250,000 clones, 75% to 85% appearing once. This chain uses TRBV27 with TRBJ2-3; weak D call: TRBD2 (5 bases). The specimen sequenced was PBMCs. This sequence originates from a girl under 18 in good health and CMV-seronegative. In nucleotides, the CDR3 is TGTGCCAGCAGTTTACGGGGTGAAAGGAGCACAGATACGCAGTATTTT. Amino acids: CASSLRGERSTDTQYF.